These 18 T cell receptor beta chains were all obtained from the same sample, sequenced in a study of regulatory T cells in long-lasting Graves disease. As to time point: newly diagnosed GD, antithyroid drugs for less than 3 months. Making the TCR library involved RNA that had been extracted from PBMCs. Both iRepertoire HTBI primers and Arm-PCR of CDR3 regions were used to build the TCR beta libraries. TCRdb re-analysed the multiplex PCR reads in MiXCR, keeping a single row per CDR3 protein. The sample lists around 330,000 distinct CDR3 sequences, 15% to 20% occurring once. The sample here was peripheral blood mononuclear cells (PBMCs), taken at new diagnosis, from a patient treated with antithyroid drugs. The receptors originated from a female donor with Graves disease.

This clonotype was seen ten or more times. The chain uses TRBV4-1 and TRBJ2-7, with TRBD2 as a possible D gene (6 bases). V lost 4 bases and J 6 bases, leaving 16 bases between the germline ends. The CDR3 runs to 14 residues. The germline V gene encodes CDR1 MGHRA and CDR2 YSYEKL. CDR3 amino acids: CASSPTLEGSEQYF. The CDR3 DNA reads as TGCGCCAGCAGCCCCACCCTGGAGGGGTCCGAGCAGTACTTC.

Comments on this clonotype: A much larger clone is a single base away; this may be a read error. The V call is TRBV28, the J call TRBJ2-7; no definite D call. The CDR3 has 12 residues. CDR1 and CDR2 (germline): MDHEN, SYDVKM. V was trimmed by 10 bases and J by 2 bases, leaving 12 bases between them. CDR3 nucleotides: TGTGCCACTAATGGTGCCCCCTACGAGCAGTACTTC. It is translated as CATNGAPYEQYF.

This clonotype was found a few times. The chain has TRBV19 and TRBJ2-7; no definite D call. This CDR3 has 13 amino acids. Trimming shortened V by 9 bases and J by 6 bases, and 18 bases separated the two germline ends. Germline values: CDR1 LNHDA, CDR2 SQIVND (reference sequence). The CDR3 spells CASGFTLVGEQYF. The CDR3 nucleotides are TGTGCCAGCGGATTCACCCTCGTGGGCGAGCAGTACTTC.

Points on this clonotype: A far larger clone is one nucleotide away, so this likely arose from a read error. The conserved phenylalanine or tryptophan is not found at the CDR3 terminus, so this likely reflects a read error. CDR3: CASSLWTGAGIATDTQYC. DNA of the CDR3: TGTGCCAGCAGCCTTTGGACAGGGGCGGGAATCGCCACAGATACGCAGTATTGT. The V and J genes are TRBV11-2 and TRBJ2-3; 9 nucleotides line up with TRBD1. The CDR3 is 18 residues long. With V trimmed by 5 bases and J by 2 bases, 14 bases remained unmatched. Per the germline V gene, CDR1 is SGHAT and CDR2 is FQNNGV.

This sequence joins TRBV12-3 or TRBV12-4 and TRBJ2-1; 10 bases map to TRBD2. This CDR3 contains 16 residues. Trimming cost V 8 bases and J 0 bases; bases outside gene matches: 7. The CDR3 DNA reads as TGTGCCAGCCTTGAGGCTAGCGGGAGCTCCTACAATGAGCAGTTCTTC. Translating it yields CASLEASGSSYNEQFF.

This clonotype was counted a few times. This rearrangement joins TRBV30 to TRBJ2-7; D not resolved. The V and J ends lost 0 bases and 2 bases respectively, with 2 bases between them. Per the germline V gene, CDR1 is GTSNPN and CDR2 is SVGIG (reference sequence). The CDR3 consists of 11 residues. CDR3 sequence reads: CAWSVTYEQYF. The CDR3 region has the DNA TGTGCCTGGAGTGTTACCTACGAGCAGTACTTC.

The J gene is TRBJ1-1, the V gene TRBV2, with no clear D. Per the germline V gene, CDR1 is SNHLY and CDR2 is FYNNEI. V lost 6 bases to trimming and J lost 1 base, with 15 bases between them. This CDR3 is 15 amino acids long. The CDR3 spells CASSISGRANTEAFF. The CDR3 region has the DNA TGTGCCAGCAGCATTAGCGGGAGAGCGAACACTGAAGCTTTCTTT.

The chain has TRBV12-3 or TRBV12-4 and TRBJ1-1; D is ambiguous. This CDR3 comprises 13 residues. Trimming pared 10 bases from V and 4 bases from J, leaving 16 bases between. DNA of the CDR3: TGTGCCACTGTTGGGTCCCCGGGCACTGAAGCTTTCTTT. It codes for CATVGSPGTEAFF.

Many counts were recorded for this clonotype. J is TRBJ1-3 and V is TRBV30; D is perhaps TRBD1 (6 bases). The CDR3 consists of 13 residues. The germline CDR1 and CDR2 sequences are GTSNPN and SVGIG (reference sequence). V was cut by 5 bases and J by 2 bases, with 10 bases left in between. CDR3 DNA: TGTGCCTGGGGGACAATGGCTGGAAACACCATATATTTT. Translating it yields CAWGTMAGNTIYF.

This clonotype was seen many times. This sequence joins TRBV5-1 and TRBJ2-2, with 12 bases matching TRBD2. The CDR3 totals 16 residues. V dropped 5 bases and J dropped 5; count of bases not matched to a gene: 7. Germline V gene data show CDR1 as SGHRS and CDR2 as YFSETQ. CDR3 sequence reads: CASSSRLAGVTGELFF. The CDR3 DNA reads TGCGCCAGCAGTTCGAGACTAGCGGGAGTTACCGGGGAGCTGTTTTTT.

The DNA for the CDR3 is TGTGCCACCAGCAGAGACAGGGTTGCGGAAAAACTGTTTTTT. As protein: CATSRDRVAEKLFF. V is TRBV15 and J is TRBJ1-4; the D gene is possibly TRBD1 (5 bases). CDR1 LNHNV and CDR2 YYDKDF come from the germline V gene (reference sequence). CDR3 size: 14 residues. Trimming cost V 0 bases and J 8 bases, with 10 bases left between them. Drawing the rest from reference TRBV15 and TRBJ1-4, the complete variable domain is DAMVIQNPRYQVTQFGKPVTLSCSQTLNHNVMYWYQQKSSQAPKLLFHYYDKDFNNEADTPDNFQSRRPNTSFCFLDIRSPGLGDTAMYLCATSRDRVAEKLFFGSGTQLSVL.

This chain connects TRBV9 to TRBJ2-1; 9 bases agree with TRBD2. J lost 5 bases, V lost 3 bases, and 9 bases had no gene match. The CDR3 length is 16 residues. Per the germline V gene, CDR1 is SGDLS and CDR2 is YYNGEE. In DNA, the CDR3 is TGTGCCAGCAGCGGAAGACTAGCGGAGTTCCACAATGAGCAGTTCTTC. Translated: CASSGRLAEFHNEQFF. Looking up the rest from reference TRBV9 and TRBJ2-1 gives the full variable domain: DSGVTQTPKHLITATGQRVTLRCSPRSGDLSVYWYQQSLDQGLQFLIQYYNGEERAKGNILERFSAQQFPDLHSELNLSSLELGDSALYFCASSGRLAEFHNEQFFGPGTRLTVL.

This clonotype was seen repeatedly, ten times or more. This sequence joins TRBV6-1 and TRBJ2-7; TRBD2 aligns across 9 bases. Trimming took 9 bases from V and 4 from J; bases not matched to a gene: 13. The CDR3 is 15 amino acids. Germline lookup yields CDR1 MNHNS and CDR2 SASEGT. CDR3 amino acids: CASRRGSGSGYEQYF. Written as DNA, the CDR3 is TGTGCCAGTCGTAGGGGTAGCGGGAGCGGTTACGAGCAGTACTTC.

This clonotype has ten or more counts. The gene calls are TRBV27 and TRBJ1-5; D remains ambiguous. The CDR3 sequence is 14 residues long. Germline CDR1 MNHEY, CDR2 SMNVEV (reference sequence). V lost 5 bases and J 6 bases, leaving 14 bases between the germline ends. DNA for the CDR3: TGTGCCAGCAGTCCAAATCGTTCGCTTCAGCCCCAGCATTTT. This gives the protein CASSPNRSLQPQHF.

This chain joins TRBV5-5 and TRBJ2-3, with D unresolved. This CDR3 spans 15 amino acids. V was clipped by 4 bases and J by 3 bases, with 15 bases between them. Germline CDR1 and CDR2: SGHKS and YYEKEE (reference sequence). The CDR3 region has the DNA TGTGCCAGCAGCACCTCGCAGAGTGGAACAGATACGCAGTATTTT. Translating gives CASSTSQSGTDTQYF.

This clonotype was picked up many times. The V call is TRBV6-1, the J call TRBJ1-5, with 9 nucleotides matching TRBD1. V lost 5 bases to trimming and J lost 2 bases; unmatched junction nucleotides: 4. Germline CDR1 MNHNS, CDR2 SASEGT. The CDR3 loop spans 15 amino acids. The CDR3 reads CASSRTGVGNQPQHF. In DNA form, the CDR3 reads TGTGCCAGCAGTAGGACAGGGGTGGGCAATCAGCCCCAGCATTTT.

The rearrangement links TRBV13 to TRBJ2-3, with 7 bases matching TRBD2. Germline values: CDR1 PRHDT, CDR2 FYEKMQ (reference sequence). The V and J ends lost 2 bases and 2 bases, in that order; junction bases with no gene match: 7. CDR3 length: 16 amino acids. The CDR3 here is CASSLYVGGYTDTQYF. DNA for the CDR3: TGTGCCAGCAGCTTATATGTGGGGGGGTACACAGATACGCAGTATTTT.

This clonotype was observed many times. For the CDR3, the DNA is TGTGCCAGCAGTTTATCTAGCGGGAGGGAAGACACAGATACGCAGTATTTT. Encoded protein: CASSLSSGREDTDTQYF. V usage is TRBV27 and J usage is TRBJ2-3; 11 bases line up with TRBD2. V was pared by 0 bases and J by 2 bases, with 4 bases of the junction left unmatched. The CDR3 loop spans 17 amino acids. From germline, CDR1 is MNHEY and CDR2 SMNVEV (reference sequence).